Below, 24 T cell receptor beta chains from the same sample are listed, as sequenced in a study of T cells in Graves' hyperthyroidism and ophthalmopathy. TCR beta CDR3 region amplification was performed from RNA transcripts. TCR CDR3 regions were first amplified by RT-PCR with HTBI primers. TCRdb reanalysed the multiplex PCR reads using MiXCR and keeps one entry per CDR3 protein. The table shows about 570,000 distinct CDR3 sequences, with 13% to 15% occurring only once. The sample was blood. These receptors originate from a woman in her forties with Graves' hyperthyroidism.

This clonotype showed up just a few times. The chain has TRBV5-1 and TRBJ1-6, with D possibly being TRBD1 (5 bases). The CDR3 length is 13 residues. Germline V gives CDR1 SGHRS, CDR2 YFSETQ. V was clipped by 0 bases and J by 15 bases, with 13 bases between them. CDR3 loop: CASSLGSRDLLHF. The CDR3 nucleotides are TGCGCCAGCAGCTTGGGCTCCCGGGACCTCCTCCACTTT.

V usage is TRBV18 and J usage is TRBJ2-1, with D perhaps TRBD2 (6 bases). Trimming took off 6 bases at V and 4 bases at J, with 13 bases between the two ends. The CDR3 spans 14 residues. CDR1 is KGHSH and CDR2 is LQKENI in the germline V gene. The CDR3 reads CASSGTGFYNEQFF. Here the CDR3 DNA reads TGTGCCAGCTCCGGGACTGGATTTTACAATGAGCAGTTCTTC. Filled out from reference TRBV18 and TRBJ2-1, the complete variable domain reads NAGVMQNPRHLVRRRGQEARLRCSPMKGHSHVYWYRQLPEEGLKFMVYLQKENIIDESGMPKERFSAEFPKEGPSILRIQQVVRGDSAAYFCASSGTGFYNEQFFGPGTRLTVL.

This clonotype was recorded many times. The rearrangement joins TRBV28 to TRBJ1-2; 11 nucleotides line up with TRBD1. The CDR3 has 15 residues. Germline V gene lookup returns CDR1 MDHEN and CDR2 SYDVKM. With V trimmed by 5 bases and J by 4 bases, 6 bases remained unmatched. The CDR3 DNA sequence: TGTGCCAGCAGTCAAGGGACAGGGGGAATCTATGGCTACACCTTC. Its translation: CASSQGTGGIYGYTF.

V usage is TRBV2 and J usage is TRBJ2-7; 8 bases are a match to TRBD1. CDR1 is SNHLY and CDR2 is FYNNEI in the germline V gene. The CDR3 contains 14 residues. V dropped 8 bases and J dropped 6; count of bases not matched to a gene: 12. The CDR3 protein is CASGNDRTGLEQYF. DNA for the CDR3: TGTGCCAGCGGAAACGATCGGACAGGGCTCGAGCAGTACTTC.

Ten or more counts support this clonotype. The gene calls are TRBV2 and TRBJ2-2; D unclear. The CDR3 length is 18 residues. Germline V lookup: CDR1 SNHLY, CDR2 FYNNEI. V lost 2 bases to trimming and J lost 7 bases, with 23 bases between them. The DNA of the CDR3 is TGTGCCAGCAGTGAATTGTCTGATTTTCCCATGGGTAGCGGGGAGCTGTTTTTT. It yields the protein CASSELSDFPMGSGELFF.

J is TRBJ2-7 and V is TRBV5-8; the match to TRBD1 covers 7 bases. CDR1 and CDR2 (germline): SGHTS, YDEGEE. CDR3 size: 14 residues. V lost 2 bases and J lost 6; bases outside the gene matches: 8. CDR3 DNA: TGTGCCAGCAGCTTCCGGGACAGTGCGGCCGAGCAGTACTTC. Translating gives CASSFRDSAAEQYF.

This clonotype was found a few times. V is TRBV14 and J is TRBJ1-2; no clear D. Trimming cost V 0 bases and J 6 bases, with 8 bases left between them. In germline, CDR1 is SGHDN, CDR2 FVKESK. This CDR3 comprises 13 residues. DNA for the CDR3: TGTGCCAGCAGCCAAGATCTAAATCATGGCTACACCTTC. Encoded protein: CASSQDLNHGYTF.

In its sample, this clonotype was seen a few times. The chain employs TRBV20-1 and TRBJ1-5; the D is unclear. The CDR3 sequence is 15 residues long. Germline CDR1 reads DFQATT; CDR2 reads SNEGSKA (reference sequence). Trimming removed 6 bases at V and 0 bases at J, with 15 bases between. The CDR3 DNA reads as TGCAGTGCAAGACGGGGAGAATATAGCAATCAGCCCCAGCATTTT. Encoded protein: CSARRGEYSNQPQHF.

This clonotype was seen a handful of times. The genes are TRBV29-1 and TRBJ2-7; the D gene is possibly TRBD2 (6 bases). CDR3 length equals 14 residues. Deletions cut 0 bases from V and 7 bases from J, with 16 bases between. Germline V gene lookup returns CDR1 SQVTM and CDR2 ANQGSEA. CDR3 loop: CSVEDGRQGGEQYF. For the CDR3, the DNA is TGCAGCGTTGAAGATGGGCGTCAGGGAGGTGAGCAGTACTTC.

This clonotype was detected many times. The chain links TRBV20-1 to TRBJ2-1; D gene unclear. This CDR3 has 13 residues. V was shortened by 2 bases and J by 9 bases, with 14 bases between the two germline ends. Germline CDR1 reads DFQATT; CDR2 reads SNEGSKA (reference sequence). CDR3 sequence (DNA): TGCAGTGCTAGACGGGCAGCCCGCCTTGAGCAGTTCTTC. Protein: CSARRAARLEQFF.

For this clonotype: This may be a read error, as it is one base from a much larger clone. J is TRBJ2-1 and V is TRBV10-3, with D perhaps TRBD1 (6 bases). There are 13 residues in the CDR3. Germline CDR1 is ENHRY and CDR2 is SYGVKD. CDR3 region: CVIRTEQDNEQFF. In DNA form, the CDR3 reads TGTGTCATCAGGACAGAACAGGACAATGAGCAGTTCTTC.

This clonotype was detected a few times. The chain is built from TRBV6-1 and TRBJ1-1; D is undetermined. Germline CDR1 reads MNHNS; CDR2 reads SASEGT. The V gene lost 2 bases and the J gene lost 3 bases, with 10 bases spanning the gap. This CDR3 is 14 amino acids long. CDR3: CASSELFGHTEAFF. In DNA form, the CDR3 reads TGTGCCAGCAGTGAATTGTTCGGCCACACTGAAGCTTTCTTT.

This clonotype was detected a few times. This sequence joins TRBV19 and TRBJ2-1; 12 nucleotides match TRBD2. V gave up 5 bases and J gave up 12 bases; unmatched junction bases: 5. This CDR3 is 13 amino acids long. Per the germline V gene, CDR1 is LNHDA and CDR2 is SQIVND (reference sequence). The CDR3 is CASSSGTSGSQFF. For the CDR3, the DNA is TGTGCCAGTAGTTCCGGGACTAGCGGGTCGCAGTTCTTC.

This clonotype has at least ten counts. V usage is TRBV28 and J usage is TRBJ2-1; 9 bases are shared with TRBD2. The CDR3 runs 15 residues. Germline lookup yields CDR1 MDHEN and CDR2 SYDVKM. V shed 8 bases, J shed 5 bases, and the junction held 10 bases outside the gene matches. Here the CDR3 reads CASQRPASGNNEQFF. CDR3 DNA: TGTGCCAGCCAAAGGCCCGCTAGCGGGAACAATGAGCAGTTCTTC.

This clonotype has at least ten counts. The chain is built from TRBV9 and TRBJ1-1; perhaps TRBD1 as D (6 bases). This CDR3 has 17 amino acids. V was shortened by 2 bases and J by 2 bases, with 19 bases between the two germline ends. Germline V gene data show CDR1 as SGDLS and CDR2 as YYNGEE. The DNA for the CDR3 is TGTGCCAGCAGCGTTGATCTCAACAGGGCCCTTAACACTGAAGCTTTCTTT. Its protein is CASSVDLNRALNTEAFF. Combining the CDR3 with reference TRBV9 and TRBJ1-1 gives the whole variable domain DSGVTQTPKHLITATGQRVTLRCSPRSGDLSVYWYQQSLDQGLQFLIQYYNGEERAKGNILERFSAQQFPDLHSELNLSSLELGDSALYFCASSVDLNRALNTEAFFGQGTRLTVV.

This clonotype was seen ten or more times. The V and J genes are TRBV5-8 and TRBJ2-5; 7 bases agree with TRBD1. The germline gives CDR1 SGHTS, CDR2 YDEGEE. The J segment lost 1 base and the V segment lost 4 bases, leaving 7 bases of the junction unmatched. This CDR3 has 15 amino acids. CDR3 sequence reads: CASSDPRGIQETQYF. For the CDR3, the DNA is TGTGCCAGCAGCGATCCCAGGGGGATCCAAGAGACCCAGTACTTC.

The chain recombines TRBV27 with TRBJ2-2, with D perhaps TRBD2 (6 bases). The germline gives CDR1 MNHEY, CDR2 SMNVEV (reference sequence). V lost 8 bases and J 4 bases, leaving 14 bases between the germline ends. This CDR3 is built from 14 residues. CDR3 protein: CASGTGGATGELFF. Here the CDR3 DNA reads TGTGCCAGCGGGACTGGCGGAGCCACCGGGGAGCTGTTTTTT.

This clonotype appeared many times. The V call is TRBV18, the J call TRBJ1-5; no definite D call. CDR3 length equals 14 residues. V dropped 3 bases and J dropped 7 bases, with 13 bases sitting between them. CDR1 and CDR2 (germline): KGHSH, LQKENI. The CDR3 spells CASSPPEGRQPQHF. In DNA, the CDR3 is TGTGCCAGCTCACCCCCCGAGGGTAGACAGCCCCAGCATTTT.

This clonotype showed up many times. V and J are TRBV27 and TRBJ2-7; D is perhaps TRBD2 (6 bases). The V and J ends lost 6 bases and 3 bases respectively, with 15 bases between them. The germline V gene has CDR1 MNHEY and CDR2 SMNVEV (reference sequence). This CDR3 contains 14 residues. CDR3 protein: CASSRLDDLYEQYF. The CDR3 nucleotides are TGTGCCAGCAGCCGACTAGACGACCTCTACGAGCAGTACTTC.

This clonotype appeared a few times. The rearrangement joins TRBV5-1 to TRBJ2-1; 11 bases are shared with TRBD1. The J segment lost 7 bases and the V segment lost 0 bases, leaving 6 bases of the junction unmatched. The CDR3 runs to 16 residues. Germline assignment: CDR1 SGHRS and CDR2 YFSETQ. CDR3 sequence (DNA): TGCGCCAGCAGCTTGGCAGGACAGGGGGCGTGGAATGAGCAGTTCTTC. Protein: CASSLAGQGAWNEQFF.

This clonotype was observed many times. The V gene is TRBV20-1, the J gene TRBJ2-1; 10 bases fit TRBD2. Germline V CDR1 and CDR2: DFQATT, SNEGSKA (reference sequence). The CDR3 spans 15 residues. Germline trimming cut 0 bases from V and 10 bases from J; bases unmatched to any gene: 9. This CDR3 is CSARDWTSGGGEQFF. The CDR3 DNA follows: TGCAGTGCTAGAGATTGGACTAGCGGAGGGGGGGAGCAGTTCTTC.

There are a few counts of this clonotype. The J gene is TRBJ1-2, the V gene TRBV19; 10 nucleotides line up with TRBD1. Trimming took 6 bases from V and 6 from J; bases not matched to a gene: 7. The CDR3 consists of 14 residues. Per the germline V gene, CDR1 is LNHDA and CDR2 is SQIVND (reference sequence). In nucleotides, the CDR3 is TGTGCCAGTAGCCGACCCGGACAGGGGGATGGCTACACCTTC. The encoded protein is CASSRPGQGDGYTF.

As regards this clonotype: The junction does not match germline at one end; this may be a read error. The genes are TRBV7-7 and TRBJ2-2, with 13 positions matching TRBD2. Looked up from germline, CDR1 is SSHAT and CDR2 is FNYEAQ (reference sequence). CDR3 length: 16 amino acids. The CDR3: CASSLGTSGNIGELFF. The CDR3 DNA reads TGTGCTAGCAGCTTAGGGACTAGCGGGAATATCGGGGAGCTGTTTTTT.

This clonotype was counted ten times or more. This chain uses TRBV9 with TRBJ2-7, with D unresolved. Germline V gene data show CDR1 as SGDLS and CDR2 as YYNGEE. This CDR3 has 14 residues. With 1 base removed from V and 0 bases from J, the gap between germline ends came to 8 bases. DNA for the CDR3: TGTGCCAGCAGCGTAACACCCGGCTCCTACGAGCAGTACTTC. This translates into CASSVTPGSYEQYF.